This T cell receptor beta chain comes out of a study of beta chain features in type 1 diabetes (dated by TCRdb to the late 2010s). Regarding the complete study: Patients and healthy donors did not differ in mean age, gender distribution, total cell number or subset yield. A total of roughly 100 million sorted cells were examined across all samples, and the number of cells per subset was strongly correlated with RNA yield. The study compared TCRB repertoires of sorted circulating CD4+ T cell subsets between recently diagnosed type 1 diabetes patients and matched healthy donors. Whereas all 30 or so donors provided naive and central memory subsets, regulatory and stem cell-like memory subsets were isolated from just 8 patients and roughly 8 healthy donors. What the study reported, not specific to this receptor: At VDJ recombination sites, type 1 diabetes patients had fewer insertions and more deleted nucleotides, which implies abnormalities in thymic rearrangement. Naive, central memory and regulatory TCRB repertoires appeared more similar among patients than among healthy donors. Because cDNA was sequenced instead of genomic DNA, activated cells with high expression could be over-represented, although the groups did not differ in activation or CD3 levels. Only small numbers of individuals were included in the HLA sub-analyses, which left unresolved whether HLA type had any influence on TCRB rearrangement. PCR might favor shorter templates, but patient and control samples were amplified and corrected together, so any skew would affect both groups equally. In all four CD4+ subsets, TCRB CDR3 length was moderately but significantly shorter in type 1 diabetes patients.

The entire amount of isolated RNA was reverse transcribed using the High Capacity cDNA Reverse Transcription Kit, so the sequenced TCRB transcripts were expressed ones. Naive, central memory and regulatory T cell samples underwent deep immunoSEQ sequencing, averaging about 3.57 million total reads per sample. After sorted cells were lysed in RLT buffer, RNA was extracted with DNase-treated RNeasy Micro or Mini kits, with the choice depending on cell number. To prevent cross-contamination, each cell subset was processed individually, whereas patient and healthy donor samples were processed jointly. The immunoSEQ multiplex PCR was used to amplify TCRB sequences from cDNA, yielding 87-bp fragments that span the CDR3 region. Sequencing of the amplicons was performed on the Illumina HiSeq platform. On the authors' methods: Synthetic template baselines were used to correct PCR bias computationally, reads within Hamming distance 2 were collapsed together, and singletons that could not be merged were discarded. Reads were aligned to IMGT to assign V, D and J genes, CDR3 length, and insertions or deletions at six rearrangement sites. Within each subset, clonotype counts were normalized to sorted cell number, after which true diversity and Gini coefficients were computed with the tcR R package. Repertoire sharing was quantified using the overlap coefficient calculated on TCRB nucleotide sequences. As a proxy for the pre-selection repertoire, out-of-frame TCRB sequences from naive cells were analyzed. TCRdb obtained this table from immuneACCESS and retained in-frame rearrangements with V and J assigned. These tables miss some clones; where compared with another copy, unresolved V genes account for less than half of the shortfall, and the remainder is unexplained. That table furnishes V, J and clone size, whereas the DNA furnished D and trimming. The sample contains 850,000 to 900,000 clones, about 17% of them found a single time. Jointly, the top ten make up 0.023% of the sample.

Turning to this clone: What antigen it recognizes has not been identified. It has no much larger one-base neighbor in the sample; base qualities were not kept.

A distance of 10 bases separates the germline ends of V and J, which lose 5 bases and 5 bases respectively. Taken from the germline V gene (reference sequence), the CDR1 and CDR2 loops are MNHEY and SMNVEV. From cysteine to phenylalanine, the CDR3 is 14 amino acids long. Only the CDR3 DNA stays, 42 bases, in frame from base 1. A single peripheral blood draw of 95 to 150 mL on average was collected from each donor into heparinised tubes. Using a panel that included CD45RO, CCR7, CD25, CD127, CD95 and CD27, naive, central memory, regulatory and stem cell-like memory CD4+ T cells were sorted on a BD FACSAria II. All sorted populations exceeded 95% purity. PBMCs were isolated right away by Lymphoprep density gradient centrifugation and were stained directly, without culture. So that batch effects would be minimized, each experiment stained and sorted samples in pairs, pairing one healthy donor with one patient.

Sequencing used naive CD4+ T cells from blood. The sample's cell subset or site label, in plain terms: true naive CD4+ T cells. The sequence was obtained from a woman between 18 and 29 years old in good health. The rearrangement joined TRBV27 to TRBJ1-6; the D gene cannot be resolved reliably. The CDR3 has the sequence CASSGGGNNSPLHF. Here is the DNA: TGTGCCAGCAGTGGTGGAGGGAATAATTCACCCCTCCACTTT.